This T cell receptor (beta chain) was retrieved from a study of blood T cell repertoires in COVID-19. Authors' data handling: Researchers report that nucleated cell counts were estimated from reference gene primer amplification. Sequencing was performed with immunoSEQ multiplex PCR; in TCRdb, only in-frame clones are kept and a portion is missing. Clone size and V and J calls were adopted from that table, with D and trimming inferred from the DNA. Among about 380,000 clones listed, around 89% were seen once. Between the trimmed V and J ends, which lost 2 bases and 5 bases, there was a span of 9 bases. Germline-derived CDR1 and CDR2 are SNHLY and FYNNEI. This CDR3 has 14 amino acids.

Material for sequencing was PBMCs or T cells enriched from blood (not recorded which). V usage is TRBV2 and J usage is TRBJ2-2; D gene uncertain. This receptor was obtained from a young woman who had recovered from COVID-19. The CDR3 nucleotides read TGTGCCAGCAGTGAACATGGGCTTACCGGGGAGCTGTTTTTT. Protein sequence: CASSEHGLTGELFF. The entire variable domain, with the rest obtained from reference TRBV2 and TRBJ2-2, is as follows: EPEVTQTPSHQVTQMGQEVILRCVPISNHLYFYWYRQILGQKVEFLVSFYNNEISEKSEIFDDQFSVERPDGSNFTLKIRSTKLEDSAMYFCASSEHGLTGELFFGEGSRLTVL.